The clone carrying this TCR beta chain was seen many times. Its target is unknown. MiXCR was run by TCRdb on the reads, yielding one entry per CDR3 protein. Of some 700,000 distinct CDR3 sequences listed, around a third were seen once; the top ten hold 18%. The data were taken from a study of T cell repertoires in cytomegalovirus infection. Across the study: Both CMV infection and a matching HLA type were indicated by public TCR beta signatures.

Germline-derived CDR1 and CDR2 are SGHTA and FQGNSA. The length of the CDR3 is 14 residues. The V and J ends lost 5 bases and 2 bases respectively, with 13 bases between them. Whole-study findings and limits: CMV-specific TCR beta clonotypes restricted by HLA-C were the ones dominating the ex vivo response.

This TCR came from a human donor in good health (CMV status not recorded). Some clones in this sample may be carry-over from other donors' samples. The chain employs TRBV7-2 and TRBJ2-7, with D possibly matching TRBD2 (6 bases). The sample consisted of cultured PBMCs, taken from culture after CMV antigen stimulation. Here the CDR3 reads CASSPGGFPYEQYF. CDR3 nucleotides: TGTGCCAGCAGCCCCGGGGGATTCCCCTACGAGCAGTACTTC.